This passage covers 3 T cell receptor beta chains from one sample sequenced in a study of hypomethylating agent response in myelodysplastic syndrome. Sequencing used immunoSEQ multiplex PCR; TCRdb keeps in-frame clones, though not all of them. The sample lists approximately 6,000 clones, about 85% occurring once. Material: bone marrow, obtained before or after starting hypomethylating agent treatment for myelodysplastic syndrome (not recorded which). The receptors derive from a human donor with myelodysplastic syndrome.

The rearrangement uses TRBV18 and TRBJ1-2; unclear D gene. CDR1 and CDR2 (germline): KGHSH, LQKENI. Trimming shortened V by 2 bases and J by 4 bases, and 11 bases separated the two germline ends. The CDR3 has 14 residues. The CDR3 DNA reads as TGTGCCAGCTCACCAAGGACGGACCCCTATGGCTACACCTTC. Translation gives CASSPRTDPYGYTF. Complete variable domain (other parts from reference TRBV18 and TRBJ1-2): NAGVMQNPRHLVRRRGQEARLRCSPMKGHSHVYWYRQLPEEGLKFMVYLQKENIIDESGMPKERFSAEFPKEGPSILRIQQVVRGDSAAYFCASSPRTDPYGYTFGSGTRLTVV.

V and J are TRBV6-1 and TRBJ1-2; no definite D call. This CDR3 has 14 residues. Trimming cost V 7 bases and J 4 bases, with 16 bases left between them. Germline V gene data show CDR1 as MNHNS and CDR2 as SASEGT. CDR3 amino acids: CASTTTWQSYGYTF. For the CDR3, the DNA is TGTGCCAGCACTACGACGTGGCAGAGCTATGGCTACACCTTC.

This clone has only one observation. The chain combines TRBV5-1 with TRBJ1-5; weak D call: TRBD1 (6 bases). CDR1 is SGHRS and CDR2 is YFSETQ in the germline V gene. CDR3 length equals 14 residues. Trimming stripped 4 bases from V and 5 bases from J, with 13 bases between. CDR3 bases: TGCGCCAGCAGCCCGGACAGCTCCGATCAGCCCCAGCATTTT. It is translated as CASSPDSSDQPQHF.